This TCR beta chain was sequenced in a study of cytomegalovirus exposure and HLA in healthy donors. Study-level points and caveats: Listed as cytomegalovirus-associated were 150 to 200 TCR beta chains. In vitro assays verified that three CMV-associated chains recognized CMV antigens specifically.

Produced via immunoSEQ multiplex PCR; TCRdb's table is partial and in-frame only. The table records 55,000 to 75,000 clones, 90% to 95% of them present only once. Germline-derived CDR1 and CDR2 are LNHDA and SQIVND (reference sequence). The V segment lost 5 bases and the J segment 3 bases; nucleotides outside the gene matches: 8. This CDR3 has 16 residues. Points on this clone: Its antigen is not known.

Material: PBMCs. The clonotype comes from a man aged 18-30 years in good health and CMV-seropositive. The chain uses TRBV19 and TRBJ2-2, with 8 positions matching TRBD2. CDR3 sequence (DNA): TGTGCCAGTAGTGTTAGCGGGGACGGCGACACCGGGGAGCTGTTTTTT. Its translation is CASSVSGDGDTGELFF.